This T cell receptor beta chain was obtained from a study of shared clonotypes between healthy human individuals. The wider study: The cohort comprised a couple of women and a few men. Their ages spanned 18 to 49 years. General study results and limits: Some naive CD4 clonotypes, roughly 5%, turned up in common across several donors.

Sorted-subset replicate PCRs used 200 ng of genomic DNA. This amount corresponded to about 30,000 T cell genomes. Sequencing was performed with immunoSEQ multiplex PCR; in TCRdb, only in-frame clones are kept and a portion is missing. The repertoire has hundreds of thousands of clones, roughly 98% of them found once; the top ten carry 0.3%. This clone was detected once. Its specificity is unknown. CDR3 length: 13 amino acids. Germline CDR1 and CDR2: MNHNY and SVGAGI (reference sequence). J gave up 5 bases and V 4 bases, and 4 bases lay outside the gene matches. Positively selected for CCR7, the CD45RO-negative cells used as naive CD8 cells excluded terminally differentiated effector memory CD45RA+ cells. Healthy HIV-negative adults with no recent acute infections or vaccinations were recruited as donors.

The V call is TRBV6-6, the J call TRBJ2-7; 8 bases are a match to TRBD1. The receptor's source is a man aged 30 to 45 in good health. The sample was naive CD8+ T cells sorted from blood. The CDR3 DNA sequence: TGTGCCAGCAGTTTCACAGGGGGGAACGAGCAGTACTTC. Its protein product is CASSFTGGNEQYF.